The clone carrying this TCR beta chain was seen only once. These data originate in a study of CD8 T cells in ankylosing spondylitis. Looked up from germline, CDR1 is SEHNR and CDR2 is FQNEAQ (reference sequence). V gave up 2 bases and J gave up 2 bases; unmatched junction bases: 5. This CDR3 is 15 amino acids long. TCRdb fed the 5' RACE reads into MiXCR, producing one record per CDR3 protein. This sample has about 30,000 distinct CDR3 sequences, with approximately 14% found just once. Sequencing was performed on blood. The rearrangement joins TRBV7-9 to TRBJ2-7; 8 nucleotides line up with TRBD2. The TCR originated in a male donor with ankylosing spondylitis or in good health (not recorded which). The chain's CDR3 is CASSLSGRSPYEQYF. CDR3 nucleotide sequence: TGTGCCAGCAGCTTAAGCGGGAGAAGCCCCTACGAGCAGTACTTC.